The rows below give T cell receptor beta chains drawn from one sample of a study of chemoradiotherapy in HPV16-positive cancers. Clones were read by immunoSEQ multiplex PCR, and TCRdb kept only the in-frame ones, dropping some. This repertoire shows approximately 9,300 clones, 65% to 70% found once; its top ten account for around 14%. This material was acquired from a patient who underwent chemoradiotherapy. The receptors come from a human donor with HPV-associated anogenital cancer. Each CDR3 is given with its conserved first and last residue. Each record gives: J gene, D gene, V gene, clone size, CDR3 protein, CDR3 DNA. The D gene is left open where the match is weak. Size is stated for part of the rows, as once, few or many counts, or as a class when the clone is expanded.

TRBJ2-7,-,TRBV28,-,CASRQAAGKYSYEQYF,TGTGCCAGCAGACAAGCTGCAGGCAAGTACTCCTACGAGCAGTACTTC
TRBJ2-7,TRBD1,TRBV30,-,CAWSTGGYEQYF,TGTGCCTGGTCGACAGGGGGGTACGAGCAGTACTTC
TRBJ2-7,-,TRBV2,-,CASSEHYGPGRRFYEQYF,TGTGCCAGCAGTGAACACTACGGACCGGGACGCCGGTTCTACGAGCAGTACTTC
TRBJ2-3,-,TRBV19,once,CASSPRGGPSTDTQYF,TGTGCCAGTAGTCCCCGGGGAGGACCTAGCACAGATACGCAGTATTTT
TRBJ2-6,TRBD1,TRBV7-2,few,CASSAGQGRSGANVLTF,TGTGCCAGCAGCGCCGGACAGGGGAGGTCTGGGGCCAACGTCCTGACTTTC
TRBJ2-7,TRBD2,TRBV27,few,CASRTLGAGGPYEQYF,TGTGCCAGCAGAACTTTGGGGGCGGGGGGCCCCTACGAGCAGTACTTC
TRBJ2-7,TRBD1,TRBV28,-,CASSALPGQGINRYEQYF,TGTGCCAGCAGTGCCCTACCGGGACAGGGAATTAACAGGTACGAGCAGTACTTC
TRBJ2-7,-,TRBV28,-,CASSLIGLTVPRSEQYF,TGTGCCAGCAGTTTAATCGGGCTGACAGTTCCCAGGTCCGAGCAGTACTTC
TRBJ1-1,-,TRBV4-1,-,CASSQGTNTEAFF,TGCGCCAGCAGCCAAGGTACGAACACTGAAGCTTTCTTT
TRBJ1-2,-,TRBV29-1,-,CSVGRGDGYTF,TGCAGCGTTGGTAGGGGGGATGGCTACACCTTC